This is a list of T cell receptor beta chains from one sample in a study of blood T cells in healthy people across ages. TCRdb re-called the 5' RACE reads with MiXCR, one entry per CDR3 protein. The repertoire holds 650,000 to 1,000,000 distinct CDR3 sequences, with around 36% as singletons. Input material: blood. The receptors derive from a man younger than 35 in good health. CDR3s include the opening cysteine and the closing phenylalanine or tryptophan. D genes are given only for firm matches. Some rows have no size entry. The others give once, few or many, or a class for an expanded clone.

size,V,J,D,DNA,CDR3
NA,TRBV25-1,TRBJ1-2,NA,TGTGCCACCAGGAGGCAGGGTTATGGCTACACCTTC,CATRRQGYGYTF
NA,TRBV7-3,TRBJ2-3,TRBD2,TGTGCCAGCAGCTGGCCGGGGGGGATATACACAGATACGCAGTATTTT,CASSWPGGIYTDTQYF
few,TRBV5-6,TRBJ1-2,NA,TGTGCCAGCAGCTTGTTCCCGGGTCCCTATGGCTACACCTTC,CASSLFPGPYGYTF
NA,TRBV12-3/TRBV12-4,TRBJ1-2,NA,TGTGCCAGCAGTTTAAGGCAGTGTGGCTACACCTTC,CASSLRQCGYTF
NA,TRBV4-3,TRBJ2-2,TRBD1,TGCGCCAGCAGCCAAGATGTGTTAGATGGGGGTGGGACAGGGGTCACCGGGGAGCTGTTTTTT,CASSQDVLDGGGTGVTGELFF
many,TRBV12-3/TRBV12-4,TRBJ1-5,NA,TGTGCCAGCAGTTCGGAGAATAGCAACCAGCCCCAGCATTTT,CASSSENSNQPQHF
NA,TRBV6-1,TRBJ2-5,TRBD1,TGTGCCAGCAGATTGACAGGGGTAGGGGACCACCAAGAGACCCAGTACTTC,CASRLTGVGDHQETQYF
NA,TRBV7-9,TRBJ2-7,NA,TGTGCCAGCAGCCCCGACAGGTACTCCTACGAGCAGTACTTC,CASSPDRYSYEQYF
NA,TRBV7-6,TRBJ1-4,NA,TGTGCCAGCAGCTTTGGGGGTCCAACTAATGAAAAACCGTTTTTT,CASSFGGPTNEKPFF
NA,TRBV2,TRBJ1-2,TRBD1,TGTGCCAGCAGTGAAAGCCGGGACAGGGCAAGCGGCTACACCTTC,CASSESRDRASGYTF
NA,TRBV20-1,TRBJ2-5,TRBD2,TGCAGTGCTAGAGATCGGTGGGGCGGGGAGGGAGAGACCCAGTACTTC,CSARDRWGGEGETQYF
NA,TRBV4-3,TRBJ2-7,NA,TGCGCCAGCAGCCAAGAGCAGTCTTTTGGAGAGCAGTACTTC,CASSQEQSFGEQYF
NA,TRBV20-1,TRBJ1-1,NA,TGCAGTGCTAGAGGGTCAGACAGGTTCGGTGAAGCTTTCTTT,CSARGSDRFGEAFF
NA,TRBV27,TRBJ1-1,NA,TGTGCCAGCAGCTCCGGAGGTGAAGCTTTCTTT,CASSSGGEAFF
many,TRBV12-3/TRBV12-4,TRBJ1-2,TRBD1,TGTGCCAGCAGTTTCGGGACAGCATATGGCTACACCTTC,CASSFGTAYGYTF
many,TRBV10-3,TRBJ1-5,NA,TGTGCCACCGGGACGGAAAGCAATCAGCCCCAGCATTTT,CATGTESNQPQHF
few,TRBV29-1,TRBJ1-2,NA,TGCAGCGTTGAAGACCGACGGGGGGGTCACTATGGCTACACCTTC,CSVEDRRGGHYGYTF
NA,TRBV13,TRBJ2-3,NA,TGTGCCAGCAGCTCCTTGGGGGTTCGGTCAGATACGCAGTATTTT,CASSSLGVRSDTQYF
NA,TRBV20-1,TRBJ1-6,NA,TGCAGTGGCTTGGGACGCGGGGTTTCACCCCTCCACTTT,CSGLGRGVSPLHF
many,TRBV15,TRBJ2-3,NA,TGTGCCACCAGCAGAGATGCAGCCAGCACAGATACGCAGTATTTT,CATSRDAASTDTQYF
NA,TRBV7-9,TRBJ1-1,TRBD1,TGTGCCAGCAGCCCACGGCCCGGGACAGAAAACACTGAAGCTTTCTTT,CASSPRPGTENTEAFF
NA,TRBV4-3,TRBJ2-5,NA,TGCGCCAGCAGCCAAGACGGGGTCTCCTCAGAGGAGACCCAGTACTTC,CASSQDGVSSEETQYF